These T cell receptor beta chains were read from a single sample in a study of T cells in Graves' hyperthyroidism and ophthalmopathy. MiXCR, run by TCRdb on the multiplex PCR reads, gives a single entry per CDR3 protein. The sample comprises 550,000 to 600,000 distinct CDR3 sequences, around 45% of which are singletons, and roughly 20% rests with the top ten. Specimen: peripheral blood or thyroid tissue (not recorded which). These receptors were obtained from an adult woman with Graves' disease, either hyperthyroidism or ophthalmopathy (not recorded which). The CDR3 runs from the conserved cysteine through the conserved F or W. D genes are given only for firm matches. Clone size appears in some rows only: once, few, many, or a class for an expanded clone.

clone size	V gene	J gene	D gene	CDR3 DNA	CDR3 protein
many	TRBV7-9	TRBJ1-5	TRBD1	TGTGCCAGCAGTTTCGGGACAGGGGGCGATCAGCCCCAGCATTTT	CASSFGTGGDQPQHF
few	TRBV11-2	TRBJ1-2	.	TGTGCCAGCAGTGCACCGGGACATTCGGGCTACACCTTC	CASSAPGHSGYTF
many	TRBV10-3	TRBJ1-6	TRBD1	TGTGCCATCAGCACCGGGACAGGGGGCGGAGAGTCACCCCTCCACTTT	CAISTGTGGGESPLHF
.	TRBV20-1	TRBJ2-5	TRBD2	TGCAGTGCTAGTAGGGCTAGCGGGAGCCGGGAGACCCAGTACTTC	CSASRASGSRETQYF
.	TRBV19	TRBJ1-5	.	TGTGCCAGCCTCCGTCGGGGTAGCAATCAGCCCCAGCATTTT	CASLRRGSNQPQHF
.	TRBV14	TRBJ2-6	.	TGTGCCAGCAGCCAAGTAACTGGGGCCAACGTCCTGACTTTC	CASSQVTGANVLTF
.	TRBV12-3/TRBV12-4	TRBJ1-1	.	TGTGCCAGCAGTTTAACAGTGTGGACTGAAGCTTTCTTT	CASSLTVWTEAFF
.	TRBV7-2	TRBJ1-5	.	TGTGCCAGCACCTCCGGGCCCTACCTGGGGCCCCAGCATTTT	CASTSGPYLGPQHF
many	TRBV9	TRBJ2-7	.	TGTGCCAGCAGCGTGACCTCGTGGACCGAGCAGTACTTC	CASSVTSWTEQYF
many	TRBV27	TRBJ1-2	TRBD1	TGTGCCAGCAGCGACAGGGAGTCCTATGGCTACACCTTC	CASSDRESYGYTF
.	TRBV24-1	TRBJ1-2	TRBD1	TGTGCCACCAGTGAAAGTCGCGACAGGGTGGGAGGCTACACCTTC	CATSESRDRVGGYTF
.	TRBV13	TRBJ2-3	TRBD1	TGTGCCAGCAGCCAGAGGACAGGGAGCACAGATACGCAGTATTTT	CASSQRTGSTDTQYF
.	TRBV10-3	TRBJ2-7	TRBD2	TGTGCCATCGGGGACCGACTAGCGGGAGGGTACGAGCAGTACTTC	CAIGDRLAGGYEQYF
.	TRBV5-1	TRBJ1-4	.	TGCGCCAGCAGCAGTCAGCCGGGCGGAACGAATGAAAAACTGTTTTTT	CASSSQPGGTNEKLFF
many	TRBV7-9	TRBJ1-1	TRBD1	TGTGCCAGCAGCTTAGATCAGGGGGGGACTGAAGCTTTCTTT	CASSLDQGGTEAFF
.	TRBV7-2	TRBJ1-5	.	TGTGCCAGCATCGCACTAGCGGAGCAAGGGACCCAGCATTTT	CASIALAEQGTQHF
once	TRBV7-6	TRBJ1-5	.	TGTGCCAGCAGCTTAGCGGGCCCCCGTGGGCCCCAGCATTTT	CASSLAGPRGPQHF
many	TRBV12-3/TRBV12-4	TRBJ1-1	.	TGTGCCAGCAGTTTAGGGCTCCGACCGGAAAGTAACACTGAAGCTTTCTTT	CASSLGLRPESNTEAFF
few	TRBV20-1	TRBJ2-7	TRBD2	TGCAGTGCTAGGGGGACTAGCGGTAACTACGAGCAGTACTTC	CSARGTSGNYEQYF
.	TRBV13	TRBJ1-6	.	TGTGCCAGCAGCCAAGGGAGAGAATCACCCCTCCACTTT	CASSQGRESPLHF
.	TRBV30	TRBJ2-7	TRBD2	TGTGCCTGGAGAGCCCGATGGCTAGCGGGACCCGAGCAGTACTTC	CAWRARWLAGPEQYF
many	TRBV5-1	TRBJ1-6	.	TGCGCCAGCCGCCGTGGCAGGAATAATTCACCCCTCCACTTT	CASRRGRNNSPLHF
few	TRBV10-3	TRBJ2-6	.	TGTGCCATCAGTGAGTCCCTGACTTTC	CAISESLTF
.	TRBV7-8	TRBJ2-6	.	TGTGCCAGCAGCATATACGACGGGGCCAACGTCCTGACTTTC	CASSIYDGANVLTF
many	TRBV6-5	TRBJ2-2	.	TGTGCCAGCAGTTTGGGACTCTTCGACACCGGGGAGCTGTTTTTT	CASSLGLFDTGELFF
.	TRBV12-5	TRBJ2-5	TRBD2	TGTGCTAGTGCCGCGAGCGGGGCTCAAGAGACCCAGTACTTC	CASAASGAQETQYF
.	TRBV2	TRBJ1-4	.	.	CASSSSGGNGEKLFF
.	TRBV15	TRBJ2-2	.	TGTGCCACCAGTACGGGTGCCGGGGAGCTGTTTTTT	CATSTGAGELFF
.	TRBV5-6	TRBJ2-7	.	TGTGCCAGCAGAAAACAGGGAAGAGCTTACGAGCAGTACTTC	CASRKQGRAYEQYF
few	TRBV4-1	TRBJ1-5	.	TGCGCCAGCAGCCTGCGATTTCGGGAAGGTTATAGCAATCAGCCCCAGCATTTT	CASSLRFREGYSNQPQHF
.	TRBV20-1	TRBJ1-4	TRBD1	TGCAGTGCAAGCGGACAGGGGATAGATGAAAAACTGTTTTTT	CSASGQGIDEKLFF
.	TRBV10-3	TRBJ2-7	.	TGTGCCATCAGTACTACCTACGAGCAGTACTTC	CAISTTYEQYF
.	TRBV19	TRBJ1-5	.	TGTGCCAGTAGAGGGGACACAGGCAATCAGCCCCAGCATTTT	CASRGDTGNQPQHF
.	TRBV29-1	TRBJ1-2	TRBD1	TGCAGCGTTCAAGACAGGGGGGATTGCTACACCTTC	CSVQDRGDCYTF
.	TRBV11-1	TRBJ2-7	.	TGTGCCAGCAGCCGAAGGGCAGGGGACCCCTACGAGCAGTACTTC	CASSRRAGDPYEQYF
.	TRBV7-2	TRBJ1-1	.	TGTGCCAGCACCCCGGCGAACACTGAAGCTTTCTTT	CASTPANTEAFF
few	TRBV2	TRBJ2-5	.	TGTGCCAGCAGCAGGGGACTACGTCATGAGACCCAGTACTTC	CASSRGLRHETQYF
.	TRBV6-1	TRBJ1-3	.	TGTGCCAGCAGTCCCGACAGGACTGGAAACACCATATATTTT	CASSPDRTGNTIYF
many	TRBV20-1	TRBJ2-7	TRBD2	TGCAGTGCTAGAATCTCAGCGGGATCCTACGAGCAGTACTTC	CSARISAGSYEQYF
many	TRBV6-1	TRBJ1-1	.	TGTGCCAGCAGTGAACAGGGTTGGACTGAAGCTTTCTTT	CASSEQGWTEAFF
.	TRBV10-3	TRBJ1-2	.	TGTGCCATTGCCAGCAGCTCCCTGCCTTCCGGCTACACCTTC	CAIASSSLPSGYTF
many	TRBV28	TRBJ1-5	.	TGTGCCAGCAGTTTATGGTTAAGTTTTCAGCCCCAGCATTTT	CASSLWLSFQPQHF
many	TRBV12-3/TRBV12-4	TRBJ2-1	TRBD2	TGTGCCAGCAGTCCTCGACTAGCGGGAATTTACAATGAGCAGTTCTTC	CASSPRLAGIYNEQFF
many	TRBV3-1	TRBJ2-5	TRBD1	TGTGCCAGCAGCTTGCCCGGGACAGGGTGGGAGACCCAGTACTTC	CASSLPGTGWETQYF
.	TRBV6-5	TRBJ1-2	.	TGTGCCAGCAGTTACGATCCAGGGGATTACTATGGCTACACCTTC	CASSYDPGDYYGYTF
many	TRBV27	TRBJ1-2	.	TGTGCCTGCGGCAGTCTCGCGACGGCTGTCTATGGCTACACCTTC	CACGSLATAVYGYTF
many	TRBV6-5	TRBJ1-6	.	TGTGCCAGCAGTTACTCCGGGGGTCAGGTGGGGACACCCCTCCACTTT	CASSYSGGQVGTPLHF
.	TRBV2	TRBJ2-7	TRBD2	TGTGCCGCCCGTTCTCTACTAGCGGGAGTCTACGAGCAGTACTTC	CAARSLLAGVYEQYF
.	TRBV10-3	TRBJ2-7	.	TGTGCCATCAGTGTAGGGGGGCGGGAGAGTAGTGAGCAGTACTTC	CAISVGGRESSEQYF
.	TRBV2	TRBJ1-5	.	TGTGCCAGCAGCGACAGTGGGAGCAATCAGCCCCAGCATTTT	CASSDSGSNQPQHF
.	TRBV25-1	TRBJ1-1	.	.	CACSASRGQEAEAFF
.	TRBV29-1	TRBJ1-2	TRBD1	TGCAGCATCCTCCCGGGACAGGGGTATTATGGCTACACCTTC	CSILPGQGYYGYTF
few	TRBV29-1	TRBJ1-1	.	TGCAGCGCCGCGGGACAAATGAACACTGAAGCTTTCTTT	CSAAGQMNTEAFF